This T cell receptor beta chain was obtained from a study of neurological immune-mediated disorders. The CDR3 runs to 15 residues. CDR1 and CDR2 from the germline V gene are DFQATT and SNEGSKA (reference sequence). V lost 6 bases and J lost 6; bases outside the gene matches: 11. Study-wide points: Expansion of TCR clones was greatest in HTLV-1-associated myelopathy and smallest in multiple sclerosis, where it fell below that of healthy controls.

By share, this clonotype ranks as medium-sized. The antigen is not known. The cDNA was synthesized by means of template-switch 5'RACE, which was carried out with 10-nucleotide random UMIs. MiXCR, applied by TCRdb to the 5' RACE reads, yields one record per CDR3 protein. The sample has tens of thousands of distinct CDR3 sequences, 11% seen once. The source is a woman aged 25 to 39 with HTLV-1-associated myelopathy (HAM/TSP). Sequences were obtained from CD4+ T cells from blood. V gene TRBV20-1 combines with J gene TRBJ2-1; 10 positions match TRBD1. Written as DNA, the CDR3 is TGCAGTGCGCAGGGGGGGACAGGGGTTCTCAATGAGCAGTTCTTC. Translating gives CSAQGGTGVLNEQFF.